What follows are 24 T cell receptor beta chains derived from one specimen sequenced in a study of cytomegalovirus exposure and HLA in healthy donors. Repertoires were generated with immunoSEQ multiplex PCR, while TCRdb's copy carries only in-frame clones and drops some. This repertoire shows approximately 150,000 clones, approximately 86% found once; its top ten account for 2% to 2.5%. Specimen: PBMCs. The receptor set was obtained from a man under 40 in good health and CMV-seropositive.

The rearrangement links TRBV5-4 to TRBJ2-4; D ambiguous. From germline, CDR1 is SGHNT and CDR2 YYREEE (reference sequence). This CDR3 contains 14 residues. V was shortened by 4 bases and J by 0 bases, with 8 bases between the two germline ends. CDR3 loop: CASSPPGAKNIQYF. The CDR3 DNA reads TGTGCCAGCAGCCCTCCGGGAGCCAAAAACATTCAGTACTTC.

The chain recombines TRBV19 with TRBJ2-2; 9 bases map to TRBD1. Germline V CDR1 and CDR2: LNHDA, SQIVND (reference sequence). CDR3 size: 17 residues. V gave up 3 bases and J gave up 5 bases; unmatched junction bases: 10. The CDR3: CASSIQGQGIGTGELFF. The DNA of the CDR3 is TGTGCCAGTAGTATCCAGGGACAGGGAATTGGAACCGGGGAGCTGTTTTTT.

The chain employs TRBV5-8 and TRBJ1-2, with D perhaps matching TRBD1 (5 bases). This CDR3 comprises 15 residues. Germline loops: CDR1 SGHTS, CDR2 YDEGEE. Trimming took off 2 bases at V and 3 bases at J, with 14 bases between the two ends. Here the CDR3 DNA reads TGTGCCAGCAGCTTTCTTACCGGGGGGGACTATGGCTACACCTTC. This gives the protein CASSFLTGGDYGYTF.

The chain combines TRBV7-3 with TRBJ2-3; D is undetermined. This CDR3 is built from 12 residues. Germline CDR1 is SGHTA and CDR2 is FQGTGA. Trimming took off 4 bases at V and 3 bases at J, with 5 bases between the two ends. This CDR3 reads CASSSSTDTQYF. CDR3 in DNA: TGTGCCAGCAGCTCCAGTACAGATACGCAGTATTTT.

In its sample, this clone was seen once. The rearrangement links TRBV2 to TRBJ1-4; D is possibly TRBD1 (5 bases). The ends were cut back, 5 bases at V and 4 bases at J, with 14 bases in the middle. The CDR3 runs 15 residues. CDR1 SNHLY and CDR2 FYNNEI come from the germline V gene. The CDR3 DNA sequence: TGTGCCAGCAGTTTTCAGGGAGGGGATAATGAAAAACTGTTTTTT. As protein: CASSFQGGDNEKLFF.

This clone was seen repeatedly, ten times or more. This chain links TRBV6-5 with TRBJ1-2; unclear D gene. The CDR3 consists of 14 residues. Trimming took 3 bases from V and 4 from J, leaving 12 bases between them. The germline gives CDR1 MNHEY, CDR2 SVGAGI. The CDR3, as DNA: TGTGCCAGCAGTTATTATCGACACCCCTATGGCTACACCTTC. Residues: CASSYYRHPYGYTF.

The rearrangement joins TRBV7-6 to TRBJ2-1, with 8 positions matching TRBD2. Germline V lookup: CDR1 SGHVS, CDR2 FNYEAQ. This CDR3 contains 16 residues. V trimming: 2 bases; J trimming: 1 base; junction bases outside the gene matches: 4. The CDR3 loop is CASSLRVAGSYNEQFF. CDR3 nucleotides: TGTGCCAGCAGCTTAAGGGTAGCGGGGTCCTACAATGAGCAGTTCTTC.

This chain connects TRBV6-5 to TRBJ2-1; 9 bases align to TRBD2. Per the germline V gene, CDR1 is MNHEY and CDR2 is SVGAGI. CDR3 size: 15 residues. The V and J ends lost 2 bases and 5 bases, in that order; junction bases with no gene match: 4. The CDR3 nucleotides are TGTGCCAGCAGTTACGGGCTAGCGGGGAACAATGAGCAGTTCTTC. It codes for CASSYGLAGNNEQFF.

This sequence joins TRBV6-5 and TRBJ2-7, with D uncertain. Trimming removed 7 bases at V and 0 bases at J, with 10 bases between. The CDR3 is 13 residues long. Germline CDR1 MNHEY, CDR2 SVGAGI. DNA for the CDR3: TGTGCCAGCACCGAGGTCAGCTCCTACGAGCAGTACTTC. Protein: CASTEVSSYEQYF.

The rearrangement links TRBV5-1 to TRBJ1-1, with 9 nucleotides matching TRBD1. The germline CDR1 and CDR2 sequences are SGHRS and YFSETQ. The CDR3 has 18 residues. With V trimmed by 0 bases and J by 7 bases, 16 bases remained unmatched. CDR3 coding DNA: TGCGCCAGCAGCTTGGCTCGGCTTTGGACAGGGGAATTGAATGAAGCTTTCTTT. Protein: CASSLARLWTGELNEAFF.

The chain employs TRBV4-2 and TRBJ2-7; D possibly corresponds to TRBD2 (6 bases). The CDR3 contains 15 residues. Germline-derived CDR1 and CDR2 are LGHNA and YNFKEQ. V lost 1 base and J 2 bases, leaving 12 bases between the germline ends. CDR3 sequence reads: CASSQGAGYPYEQYF. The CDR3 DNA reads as TGTGCCAGCAGCCAAGGGGCGGGGTACCCCTACGAGCAGTACTTC.

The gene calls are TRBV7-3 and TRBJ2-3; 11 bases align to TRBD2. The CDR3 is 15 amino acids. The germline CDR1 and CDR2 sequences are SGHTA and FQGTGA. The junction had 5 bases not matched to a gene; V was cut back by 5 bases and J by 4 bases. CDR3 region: CASSVSGGASDTQYF. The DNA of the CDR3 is TGTGCCAGCAGCGTTAGCGGGGGGGCATCAGATACGCAGTATTTT.

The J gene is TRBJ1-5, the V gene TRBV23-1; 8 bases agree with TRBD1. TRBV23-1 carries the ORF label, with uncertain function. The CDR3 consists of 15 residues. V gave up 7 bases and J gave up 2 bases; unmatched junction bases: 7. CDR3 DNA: TGCGCCAGCACTCCAATGACAGGGGGCAATCAGCCCCAGCATTTT. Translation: CASTPMTGGNQPQHF.

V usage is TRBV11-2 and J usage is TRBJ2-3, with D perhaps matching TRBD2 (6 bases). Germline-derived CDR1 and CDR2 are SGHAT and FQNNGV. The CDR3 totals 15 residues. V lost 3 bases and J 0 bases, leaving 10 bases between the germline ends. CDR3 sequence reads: CASSFSGTSTDTQYF. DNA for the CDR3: TGTGCCAGCAGCTTTAGCGGAACTAGCACAGATACGCAGTATTTT.

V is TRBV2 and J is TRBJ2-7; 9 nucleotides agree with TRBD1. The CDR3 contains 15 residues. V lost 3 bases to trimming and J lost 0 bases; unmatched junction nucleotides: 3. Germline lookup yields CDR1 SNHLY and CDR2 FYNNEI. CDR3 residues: CASSDGTGSSYEQYF. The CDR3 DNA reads TGTGCCAGCAGTGACGGGACAGGGAGCTCCTACGAGCAGTACTTC.

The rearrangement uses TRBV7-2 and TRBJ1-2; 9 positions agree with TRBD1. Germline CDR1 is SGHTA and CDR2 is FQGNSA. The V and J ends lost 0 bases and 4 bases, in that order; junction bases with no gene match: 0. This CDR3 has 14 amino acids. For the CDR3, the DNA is TGTGCCAGCAGCTTAGCGGGACAGGGCTATGGCTACACCTTC. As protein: CASSLAGQGYGYTF.

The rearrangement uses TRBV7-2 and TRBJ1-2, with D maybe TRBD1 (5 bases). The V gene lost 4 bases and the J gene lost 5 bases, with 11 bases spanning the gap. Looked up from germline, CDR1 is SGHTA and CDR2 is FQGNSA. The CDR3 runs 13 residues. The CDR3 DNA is TGTGCCAGCAGCTCCACAGGAGCTTATGGCTACACCTTC. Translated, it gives CASSSTGAYGYTF.

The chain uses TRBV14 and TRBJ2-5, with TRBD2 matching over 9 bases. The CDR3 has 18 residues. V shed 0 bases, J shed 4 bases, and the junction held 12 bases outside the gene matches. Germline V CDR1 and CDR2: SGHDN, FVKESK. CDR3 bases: TGTGCCAGCAGCCAAGATCGGCTCGCGGGGGGGCGAGGAGAGACCCAGTACTTC. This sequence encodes CASSQDRLAGGRGETQYF. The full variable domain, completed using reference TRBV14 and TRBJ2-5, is EAGVTQFPSHSVIEKGQTVTLRCDPISGHDNLYWYRRVMGKEIKFLLHFVKESKQDESGMPNNRFLAERTGGTYSTLKVQPAELEDSGVYFCASSQDRLAGGRGETQYFGPGTRLLVL.

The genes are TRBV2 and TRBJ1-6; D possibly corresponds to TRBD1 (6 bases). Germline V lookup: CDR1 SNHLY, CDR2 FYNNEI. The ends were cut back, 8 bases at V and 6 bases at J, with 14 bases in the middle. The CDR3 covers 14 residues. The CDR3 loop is CASGGTDSNSPLHF. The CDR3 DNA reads TGTGCCAGCGGAGGAACGGACAGTAATTCACCCCTCCACTTT.

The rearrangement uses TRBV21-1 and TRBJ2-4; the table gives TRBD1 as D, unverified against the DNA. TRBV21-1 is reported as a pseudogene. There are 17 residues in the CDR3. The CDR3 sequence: CASTPEGARGAKNIQYF. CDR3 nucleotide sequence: TGTGCCAGCACACCGGAGGGGGCCCGGGGAGCCAAAAACATTCAGTACTTC.

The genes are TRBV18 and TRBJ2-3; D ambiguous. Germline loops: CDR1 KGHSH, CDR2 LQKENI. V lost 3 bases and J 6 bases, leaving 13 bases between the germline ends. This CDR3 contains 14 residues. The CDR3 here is CASSPSANGDTQYF. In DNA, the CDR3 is TGTGCCAGCTCACCGAGTGCGAACGGGGATACGCAGTATTTT.

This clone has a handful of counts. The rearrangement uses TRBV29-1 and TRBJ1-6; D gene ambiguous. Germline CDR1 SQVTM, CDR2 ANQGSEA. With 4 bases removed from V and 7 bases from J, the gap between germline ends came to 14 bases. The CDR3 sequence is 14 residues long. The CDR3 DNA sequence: TGCAGCGTTGCTCGGGGTGTACTAAATTCACCCCTCCACTTT. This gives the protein CSVARGVLNSPLHF.

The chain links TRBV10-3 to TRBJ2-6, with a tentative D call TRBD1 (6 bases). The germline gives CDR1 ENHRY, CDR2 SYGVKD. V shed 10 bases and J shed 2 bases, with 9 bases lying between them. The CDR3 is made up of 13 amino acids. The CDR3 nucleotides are TGTGCCAGCTCAGGGGCTGGGGCCAACGTCCTGACTTTC. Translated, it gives CASSGAGANVLTF.

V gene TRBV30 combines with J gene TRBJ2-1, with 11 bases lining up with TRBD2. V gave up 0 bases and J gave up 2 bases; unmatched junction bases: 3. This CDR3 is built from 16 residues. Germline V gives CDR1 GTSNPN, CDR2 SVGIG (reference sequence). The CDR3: CAWSVRGLAAYNEQFF. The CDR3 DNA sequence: TGTGCCTGGAGTGTGCGGGGACTAGCGGCCTACAATGAGCAGTTCTTC.